These 24 T cell receptor beta chains were all obtained from the same sample, sequenced in a study of control samples from healthy donors and cancer patients. TCRdb's table, derived via immunoSEQ multiplex PCR, lists solely in-frame clones and lacks some. Among about 180,000 clones listed, around 94% were seen once. The sequencing input was blood. Source of these receptors: a man younger than 40 in good health.

This chain joins TRBV27 and TRBJ2-2; D gene ambiguous. The CDR3 length is 16 residues. Germline V lookup: CDR1 MNHEY, CDR2 SMNVEV (reference sequence). V shed 6 bases and J shed 4 bases, with 18 bases lying between them. CDR3 loop: CASSPLTVAATGELFF. DNA of the CDR3: TGTGCCAGCAGCCCCTTGACGGTGGCGGCCACCGGGGAGCTGTTTTTT.

This chain uses TRBV27 with TRBJ2-7; TRBD1 is a possible D gene (8 bases). Per the germline V gene, CDR1 is MNHEY and CDR2 is SMNVEV (reference sequence). CDR3 length: 16 residues. The V and J ends lost 6 bases and 3 bases respectively, with 21 bases between them. The CDR3 sequence: CASSSLTGDYFYEQYF. The CDR3 bases are TGTGCCAGCAGCTCATTGACAGGGGACTATTTCTACGAGCAGTACTTC.

This clone was recorded once. The chain uses TRBV5-1 and TRBJ1-6, with no clear D. Trimming pared 4 bases from V and 0 bases from J, leaving 11 bases between. CDR1 and CDR2 from the germline V gene are SGHRS and YFSETQ. This CDR3 has 16 amino acids. CDR3: CASSPRWDSYNSPLHF. CDR3 bases: TGCGCCAGCAGCCCCCGTTGGGACTCCTATAATTCACCCCTCCACTTT.

The chain joins TRBV28 to TRBJ1-3, with 8 bases matching TRBD1. CDR1 and CDR2 from the germline V gene are MDHEN and SYDVKM. The CDR3 covers 15 residues. The V and J ends lost 2 bases and 4 bases, in that order; junction bases with no gene match: 4. The CDR3 coding sequence is TGTGCCAGCAGTTTACTCAGGGGGCTCGGAAACACCATATATTTT. It specifies CASSLLRGLGNTIYF. The full variable domain, with the rest looked up from reference TRBV28 and TRBJ1-3, is DVKVTQSSRYLVKRTGEKVFLECVQDMDHENMFWYRQDPGLGLRLIYFSYDVKMKEKGDIPEGYSVSREKKERFSLILESASTNQTSMYLCASSLLRGLGNTIYFGEGSWLTVV.

This rearrangement joins TRBV24-1 to TRBJ2-1; D gene unclear. CDR1 and CDR2 from the germline V gene are KGHDR and SFDVKD. This CDR3 has 15 amino acids. V dropped 0 bases and J dropped 2 bases, with 7 bases sitting between them. CDR3 amino acids: CATSDLTATYNEQFF. In nucleotides, the CDR3 is TGTGCCACCAGTGATTTGACAGCCACCTACAATGAGCAGTTCTTC.

The CDR3 DNA sequence: TGTGCCAGCAGCTTGATTGCTAACTATGGCTACACCTTC. As protein: CASSLIANYGYTF. The chain recombines TRBV7-9 with TRBJ1-2, with unresolved D. This CDR3 comprises 13 residues. V lost 3 bases to trimming and J lost 0 bases, with 5 bases between them. The germline V gene has CDR1 SEHNR and CDR2 FQNEAQ (reference sequence).

The rearrangement links TRBV10-3 to TRBJ1-1; 7 nucleotides align to TRBD1. V was clipped by 6 bases and J by 6 bases; unmatched bases: 4. CDR1 is ENHRY, CDR2 SYGVKD, per germline. The length of the CDR3 is 12 residues. The CDR3 coding sequence is TGTGCCATCAGAGGGACAGACCCTGAAGCTTTCTTT. Its translation is CAIRGTDPEAFF.

The chain uses TRBV6-5 and TRBJ1-3; D not certain. The CDR3 loop spans 12 amino acids. V was pared by 8 bases and J by 7 bases, with 12 bases between. The germline V gene has CDR1 MNHEY and CDR2 SVGAGI. This chain's CDR3 is CASRTGLNTIYF. CDR3 bases: TGTGCCAGCCGGACGGGCCTCAACACCATATATTTT.

This rearrangement joins TRBV6-2 or TRBV6-3 to TRBJ2-1, with 15 bases matching TRBD2. The V and J ends lost 5 bases and 10 bases, in that order; junction bases with no gene match: 9. The CDR3 has 16 residues. Germline V CDR1 and CDR2: MNHEY, SVGEGT. The CDR3 DNA reads TGTGCCAGCAGTCGTGGACTAGCGGGAGGGCCTGGGGAGCAGTTCTTC. It specifies CASSRGLAGGPGEQFF.

CDR3 DNA sequence: TGTGCCAGTAGTAGGACAGGGGAGTCCTATGGCTACACCTTC. The encoded protein is CASSRTGESYGYTF. The chain carries TRBV19 and TRBJ1-2, with 9 bases fitting TRBD1. V trimming: 4 bases; J trimming: 4 bases; junction bases outside the gene matches: 4. CDR1 and CDR2 (germline): LNHDA, SQIVND (reference sequence). The CDR3 covers 14 residues.

The chain uses TRBV10-3 and TRBJ1-5; possibly TRBD1 for D (6 bases). The germline CDR1 and CDR2 sequences are ENHRY and SYGVKD. The CDR3 length is 13 residues. V was clipped by 6 bases and J by 4 bases, with 10 bases between them. DNA of the CDR3: TGTGCCATCAGGAACAGGGAGAATCAGCCCCAGCATTTT. Translated, it gives CAIRNRENQPQHF.

The chain couples TRBV6-5 to TRBJ2-1; TRBD2 matches 9 bases. The CDR3 runs 13 residues. Germline loops: CDR1 MNHEY, CDR2 SVGAGI. Losses at the gene ends were 8 bases for V and 10 bases for J; bases not matched to a gene: 9. CDR3 residues: CASSGAGGTEQFF. The CDR3 DNA reads TGTGCCAGCTCAGGAGCGGGGGGTACAGAGCAGTTCTTC.

This chain connects TRBV7-6 to TRBJ1-6; TRBD1 agrees at 9 bases. The germline gives CDR1 SGHVS, CDR2 FNYEAQ. This CDR3 contains 15 residues. J lost 9 bases, V lost 5 bases, and 8 bases had no gene match. The CDR3 bases are TGTGCCAGCAGCCCTTACCGGGACAGGGTTTCACCCCTCCACTTT. It codes for CASSPYRDRVSPLHF.

Note on this clone: The junction departs from the called germline gene at one end, perhaps through a read error. The chain joins TRBV24-1 to TRBJ2-2; D is tentatively TRBD1 or TRBD2 (6 bases each). The CDR3 covers 14 residues. CDR1 is KGHDR, CDR2 SFDVKD, per germline. CDR3 amino acids: CTTSAVGGTGELFF. CDR3 sequence (DNA): TGTACCACCAGTGCGGTAGGGGGGACCGGGGAGCTGTTTTTT.

CDR3 in amino acids: CAISDGTVGNTIYF. As DNA, the CDR3 is TGTGCCATCAGTGATGGGACTGTCGGAAACACCATATATTTT. This chain joins TRBV10-3 and TRBJ1-3; D may be TRBD1 (5 bases). Germline CDR1 and CDR2: ENHRY and SYGVKD. Trimming stripped 3 bases from V and 4 bases from J, with 10 bases between. CDR3 length: 14 residues.

This chain joins TRBV18 and TRBJ2-7; tentative D call: TRBD2 (6 bases). The CDR3 sequence is 15 residues long. V shed 1 base and J shed 0 bases, with 10 bases lying between them. CDR1 and CDR2 (germline): KGHSH, LQKENI. The CDR3: CASSPLGTYSYEQYF. In DNA, the CDR3 is TGTGCCAGCTCACCACTCGGGACTTACTCCTACGAGCAGTACTTC. The full variable domain, with the rest looked up from reference TRBV18 and TRBJ2-7, is NAGVMQNPRHLVRRRGQEARLRCSPMKGHSHVYWYRQLPEEGLKFMVYLQKENIIDESGMPKERFSAEFPKEGPSILRIQQVVRGDSAAYFCASSPLGTYSYEQYFGPGTRLTVT.

The chain uses TRBV7-9 and TRBJ2-7, with 7 bases matching TRBD1. The CDR3 spans 13 residues. Per the germline V gene, CDR1 is SEHNR and CDR2 is FQNEAQ (reference sequence). V dropped 5 bases and J dropped 3; count of bases not matched to a gene: 4. The CDR3 coding sequence is TGTGCCAGCAGCGCCGGACAGGACTACGAGCAGTACTTC. This translates into CASSAGQDYEQYF.

This clone has just one count. This chain uses TRBV27 with TRBJ1-2; no clear D. This CDR3 spans 15 amino acids. Per germline, CDR1 MNHEY and CDR2 SMNVEV (reference sequence). V was trimmed by 3 bases and J by 1 base, leaving 12 bases between them. CDR3 in amino acids: CASSFGGSINYGYTF. The CDR3 nucleotides read TGTGCCAGCAGTTTCGGCGGGTCTATTAACTATGGCTACACCTTC.

The chain joins TRBV12-3 or TRBV12-4 to TRBJ1-5; 7 bases align to TRBD1. CDR3 length: 12 residues. Trimming cost V 7 bases and J 6 bases; bases outside gene matches: 3. The CDR3 sequence is CASTQGFQPQHF. The CDR3 bases are TGTGCCAGCACACAGGGGTTTCAGCCCCAGCATTTT.

This chain connects TRBV19 to TRBJ1-5; D ambiguous. The V gene's germline CDR1 is LNHDA and CDR2 SQIVND (reference sequence). The germline V and J ends were trimmed by 4 bases and 8 bases, with 9 bases remaining between them. There are 12 residues in the CDR3. The CDR3 loop reads CASSSGGEPQHF. CDR3 bases: TGTGCCAGTAGTAGTGGCGGGGAGCCCCAGCATTTT.

The V call is TRBV5-8, the J call TRBJ1-1; D is possibly TRBD1 (5 bases). The V gene lost 1 base and the J gene lost 2 bases, with 9 bases spanning the gap. The CDR3 has 14 amino acids. Germline V gene lookup returns CDR1 SGHTS and CDR2 YDEGEE. CDR3 loop: CASSLRGDNTEAFF. The CDR3 DNA follows: TGTGCCAGCAGCTTGAGGGGTGATAACACTGAAGCTTTCTTT.

The chain has TRBV30 and TRBJ1-1; D gene unclear. The germline V and J ends were trimmed by 5 bases and 8 bases, with 12 bases remaining between them. CDR3 length: 11 residues. Germline V lookup: CDR1 GTSNPN, CDR2 SVGIG (reference sequence). CDR3 in amino acids: CAWGPSGEAFF. CDR3 DNA: TGTGCCTGGGGCCCATCTGGGGAAGCTTTCTTT. Full variable domain (rest looked up from reference TRBV30 and TRBJ1-1): SQTIHQWPATLVQPVGSPLSLECTVEGTSNPNLYWYRQAAGRGLQLLFYSVGIGQISSEVPQNLSASRPQDRQFILSSKKLLLSDSGFYLCAWGPSGEAFFGQGTRLTVV.

The CDR3 region is CASSPNSPLHF. The CDR3 DNA reads TGTGCCAGCAGCCCTAATTCACCCCTCCACTTT. This chain uses TRBV7-2 with TRBJ1-6; D ambiguous. V was clipped by 5 bases and J by 6 bases, with 2 bases between them. The CDR3 loop spans 11 amino acids. Germline V gives CDR1 SGHTA, CDR2 FQGNSA.

The rearrangement links TRBV5-6 to TRBJ2-5; D perhaps matches TRBD2 (5 bases). Germline lookup yields CDR1 SGHDT and CDR2 YYEEEE. This CDR3 is 15 amino acids long. Trimming removed 1 base from V and 6 bases from J, with 16 bases in between. The CDR3 coding sequence is TGTGCCAGCAGCTTGTCCCCAGAGGACTTAAAGACCCAGTACTTC. This sequence encodes CASSLSPEDLKTQYF.